The 27 T cell receptor beta chains reported below all come from one sample, sequenced in a study of blood T cells in healthy people across ages. Using a J-beta primer mix together with a sample-barcoded 5' primer, a second PCR was run for roughly 7 to 11 cycles. In TCRdb, the 5' RACE reads were re-called with MiXCR into one record per CDR3 protein. The sample has approximately 2,000,000 distinct CDR3 sequences, more than 35% seen once. Sequenced material: blood. The receptors were gathered from a human donor in good health.

This clonotype was found a few times. The chain carries TRBV14 and TRBJ2-7; possibly TRBD1 or TRBD2 for D (6 bases each). Trimming pared 5 bases from V and 1 base from J, leaving 15 bases between. Germline lookup yields CDR1 SGHDN and CDR2 FVKESK. The CDR3 is 15 residues long. The CDR3 bases are TGTGCCAGCAGCGTCCTAGGGGGGCCTTCCTACGAGCAGTACTTC. Translated, it gives CASSVLGGPSYEQYF.

The chain has TRBV7-6 and TRBJ2-2, with D possibly matching TRBD2 (5 bases). This CDR3 is 16 amino acids long. Germline V gene sequence: CDR1 SGHVS, CDR2 FNYEAQ. V was shortened by 5 bases and J by 0 bases, with 13 bases between the two germline ends. The CDR3 DNA reads TGTGCCAGCAGCCATCTAGCCGTAGCGAACACCGGGGAGCTGTTTTTT. This gives the protein CASSHLAVANTGELFF.

In this sample, this clonotype turned up a few times. The chain is built from TRBV29-1 and TRBJ1-1, with D tentatively TRBD1 (5 bases). CDR3 length: 14 residues. The V and J ends lost 4 bases and 3 bases respectively, with 15 bases between them. Germline V gene sequence: CDR1 SQVTM, CDR2 ANQGSEA. The CDR3 DNA sequence: TGCAGCGTTGTGGGACTACGGGGCGACACTGAAGCTTTCTTT. This sequence encodes CSVVGLRGDTEAFF.

The rearrangement joins TRBV6-2 or TRBV6-3 to TRBJ2-3; possibly TRBD1 for D (6 bases). Looked up from germline, CDR1 is MNHEY and CDR2 is SVGEGT. With 0 bases removed from V and 9 bases from J, the gap between germline ends came to 13 bases. This CDR3 has 14 residues. This chain's CDR3 is CASSYSLTGITQYF. CDR3 nucleotides: TGTGCCAGCAGTTACTCACTTACAGGGATAACGCAGTATTTT.

The chain employs TRBV5-6 and TRBJ2-3, with TRBD2 identical over 8 bases. CDR1 SGHDT and CDR2 YYEEEE come from the germline V gene. The CDR3 consists of 16 residues. With 5 bases clipped from V and 2 bases from J, the junction kept 10 bases outside the gene matches. The CDR3 DNA is TGTGCCAGCAGGAAAGGACTAGCCGTGAACACAGATACGCAGTATTTT. Protein sequence: CASRKGLAVNTDTQYF.

The chain is built from TRBV4-2 and TRBJ2-1; D is ambiguous. This CDR3 region has 15 residues. Germline loops: CDR1 LGHNA, CDR2 YNFKEQ. V was trimmed by 6 bases and J by 2 bases, leaving 14 bases between them. The CDR3 is CASSREQPPYNEQFF. The DNA for the CDR3 is TGTGCCAGCAGTCGAGAACAGCCACCCTACAATGAGCAGTTCTTC.

The table lists this clonotype with a few counts. The chain uses TRBV7-9 and TRBJ1-6, with TRBD1 matching over 8 bases. CDR3 length: 15 amino acids. Germline V gene sequence: CDR1 SEHNR, CDR2 FQNEAQ (reference sequence). Trimming at V came to 5 bases and at J to 6 bases, leaving 6 bases not matched to a gene. As DNA, the CDR3 is TGTGCCAGCAGCACCGGACAGGGAAGTAATTCACCCCTCCACTTT. Its protein product is CASSTGQGSNSPLHF.

This clonotype was seen more than once but under ten times. V is TRBV6-2 or TRBV6-3 and J is TRBJ2-5; no reliable D call. Germline V gene sequence: CDR1 MNHEY, CDR2 SVGEGT. This CDR3 comprises 13 residues. V lost 8 bases and J lost 3, with 13 bases in between. CDR3 residues: CASVAERKETQYF. The CDR3 DNA reads as TGTGCCAGCGTTGCAGAAAGAAAAGAGACCCAGTACTTC.

The chain joins TRBV5-6 to TRBJ2-2; D possibly corresponds to TRBD1 (5 bases). CDR1 and CDR2 (germline): SGHDT, YYEEEE. The CDR3 runs to 16 residues. V lost 4 bases and J lost 4, with 17 bases in between. CDR3 sequence reads: CASSAGHLVGTGELFF. The CDR3, as DNA: TGTGCCAGCAGCGCAGGACACCTAGTTGGCACCGGGGAGCTGTTTTTT. Drawing the rest from reference TRBV5-6 and TRBJ2-2, the complete variable domain is DAGVTQSPTHLIKTRGQQVTLRCSPKSGHDTVSWYQQALGQGPQFIFQYYEEEERQRGNFPDRFSGHQFPNYSSELNVNALLLGDSALYLCASSAGHLVGTGELFFGEGSRLTVL.

The CDR3 spells CATSRGTGQRTEAFF. Written as DNA, the CDR3 is TGTGCCACCAGCAGGGGAACGGGACAGCGTACTGAAGCTTTCTTT. The chain combines TRBV15 with TRBJ1-1; 7 nucleotides align to TRBD1. Per the germline V gene, CDR1 is LNHNV and CDR2 is YYDKDF (reference sequence). The CDR3 spans 15 residues. V lost 3 bases and J lost 5; bases outside the gene matches: 9.

V and J are TRBV4-3 and TRBJ1-5, with D possibly TRBD1 on 6 matching bases. The CDR3 has 18 residues. Germline lookup yields CDR1 LGHNA and CDR2 YSLEER. V lost 0 bases, J lost 1 base, and 16 bases lay in between. CDR3 nucleotides: TGCGCCAGCAGCCAAGAATACCAGGCAGGGGAAAGCAATCAGCCCCAGCATTTT. Protein: CASSQEYQAGESNQPQHF.

The V and J genes are TRBV20-1 and TRBJ2-1; 8 bases are a match to TRBD2. Germline CDR1 is DFQATT and CDR2 is SNEGSKA (reference sequence). The V segment lost 4 bases and the J segment 0 bases; nucleotides outside the gene matches: 5. The length of the CDR3 is 15 residues. In DNA, the CDR3 is TGCAGTGCTACCGACACTAGCGGCTCCTACAATGAGCAGTTCTTC. This codes for CSATDTSGSYNEQFF.

V and J are TRBV4-3 and TRBJ1-1; no reliable D call. CDR3 length equals 13 residues. Per germline, CDR1 LGHNA and CDR2 YSLEER. V was cut by 0 bases and J by 5 bases, with 7 bases left in between. CDR3 sequence reads: CASSQDWRTEAFF. CDR3 in DNA: TGCGCCAGCAGCCAAGATTGGAGAACTGAAGCTTTCTTT.

The rearrangement links TRBV5-1 to TRBJ1-1; D is unclear. V lost 3 bases to trimming and J lost 1 base, with 10 bases between them. CDR3 length: 14 amino acids. Germline loops: CDR1 SGHRS, CDR2 YFSETQ. In nucleotides, the CDR3 is TGCGCCAGCAGCTCGCGCTCGAAGAACACTGAAGCTTTCTTT. It translates to CASSSRSKNTEAFF.

J is TRBJ1-5 and V is TRBV5-8, with D perhaps TRBD1 (5 bases). Germline V gene data show CDR1 as SGHTS and CDR2 as YDEGEE. The CDR3 is 12 amino acids. The germline V and J ends were trimmed by 3 bases and 12 bases, with 13 bases remaining between them. The CDR3: CASSWGRSGQHF. DNA for the CDR3: TGTGCCAGCAGCTGGGGGAGGTCAGGCCAGCATTTT.

The genes are TRBV4-2 and TRBJ1-5; D call uncertain. The germline gives CDR1 LGHNA, CDR2 YNFKEQ. This CDR3 spans 17 amino acids. V was trimmed by 3 bases and J by 1 base, leaving 16 bases between them. CDR3 in DNA: TGTGCCAGCAGCCAGTGGAAATGGGGTGGGAGCAATCAGCCCCAGCATTTT. It yields the protein CASSQWKWGGSNQPQHF.

The V gene is TRBV13, the J gene TRBJ2-3; 9 positions agree with TRBD2. CDR3 length: 15 amino acids. Germline-derived CDR1 and CDR2 are PRHDT and FYEKMQ (reference sequence). With V trimmed by 4 bases and J by 4 bases, 6 bases remained unmatched. The CDR3 loop is CASSYPAGGADTQYF. The CDR3 DNA is TGTGCCAGCAGCTACCCAGCGGGGGGAGCAGATACGCAGTATTTT.

In DNA, the CDR3 is TGTGCCAGCAGCTTATCGGGCGGGAACTCCTACAATGAGCAGTTCTTC. Its translation: CASSLSGGNSYNEQFF. The chain couples TRBV7-2 to TRBJ2-1; perhaps TRBD2 as D (6 bases). The CDR3 is 16 residues long. The V end lost 2 bases, the J end lost 0 bases, and 11 bases lay between the germline ends. Germline lookup yields CDR1 SGHTA and CDR2 FQGNSA.

The chain employs TRBV27 and TRBJ1-1; D is perhaps TRBD1 (6 bases). Germline V gene data show CDR1 as MNHEY and CDR2 as SMNVEV (reference sequence). The CDR3 consists of 13 residues. With 2 bases removed from V and 10 bases from J, the gap between germline ends came to 14 bases. The CDR3 loop reads CASSLNRVSGAFF. CDR3 bases: TGTGCCAGCAGTTTAAACAGGGTGTCAGGAGCTTTCTTT.

This clonotype has just a few counts. The rearrangement joins TRBV11-2 to TRBJ2-3, with a tentative D call TRBD2 (5 bases). The CDR3 spans 15 residues. The germline gives CDR1 SGHAT, CDR2 FQNNGV. V dropped 2 bases and J dropped 0 bases, with 9 bases sitting between them. The CDR3 spells CASSLRGMSTDTQYF. For the CDR3, the DNA is TGTGCCAGCAGCTTAAGAGGGATGAGCACAGATACGCAGTATTTT. The whole variable domain, filled in from reference TRBV11-2 and TRBJ2-3, reads EAGVAQSPRYKIIEKRQSVAFWCNPISGHATLYWYQQILGQGPKLLIQFQNNGVVDDSQLPKDRFSAERLKGVDSTLKIQPAKLEDSAVYLCASSLRGMSTDTQYFGPGTRLTVL.

This chain uses TRBV20-1 with TRBJ2-1; perhaps TRBD1 as D (5 bases). The V gene lost 3 bases and the J gene lost 6 bases, with 15 bases spanning the gap. The CDR3 extends over 14 amino acids. Germline lookup yields CDR1 DFQATT and CDR2 SNEGSKA (reference sequence). The CDR3 sequence: CSASAGLGSNEQFF. The CDR3 DNA reads as TGCAGTGCTAGTGCAGGGTTGGGTTCCAATGAGCAGTTCTTC.

The V and J genes are TRBV18 and TRBJ2-3, with 10 bases matching TRBD2. The CDR3 loop spans 15 amino acids. Losses at the gene ends were 2 bases for V and 6 bases for J; bases not matched to a gene: 5. Germline CDR1 is KGHSH and CDR2 is LQKENI. CDR3 amino acids: CASSPTSGDLDTQYF. DNA for the CDR3: TGTGCCAGCTCACCAACTAGCGGGGACCTTGATACGCAGTATTTT.

This clonotype showed up just a few times. The chain is built from TRBV7-9 and TRBJ2-7; the D is unclear. V gave up 5 bases and J gave up 2 bases, with 22 bases separating them. Germline CDR1 SEHNR, CDR2 FQNEAQ (reference sequence). The CDR3 is made up of 17 amino acids. CDR3 amino acids: CASSHPGTVKVTYEQYF. For the CDR3, the DNA is TGTGCCAGCAGCCACCCGGGCACCGTGAAAGTCACCTACGAGCAGTACTTC. Combining the CDR3 with reference TRBV7-9 and TRBJ2-7 gives the whole variable domain DTGVSQNPRHKITKRGQNVTFRCDPISEHNRLYWYRQTLGQGPEFLTYFQNEAQLEKSRLLSDRFSAERPKGSFSTLEIQRTEQGDSAMYLCASSHPGTVKVTYEQYFGPGTRLTVT.

This clonotype has only a few counts. CDR3 DNA sequence: TGTGCCAGCAGCCAAACGGGCCTCTCTGGAAACACCATATATTTT. It specifies CASSQTGLSGNTIYF. This chain connects TRBV28 to TRBJ1-3; D not resolved. The germline V gene has CDR1 MDHEN and CDR2 SYDVKM. The V and J ends lost 6 bases and 0 bases respectively, with 12 bases between them. The CDR3 has 15 residues.

CDR3: CASSQYIRDTAGEQYF. DNA for the CDR3: TGTGCCAGCAGCCAATACATCCGGGACACTGCCGGCGAGCAGTACTTC. The genes are TRBV4-2 and TRBJ2-5; possible D gene TRBD1, 6 bases. TRBJ2-7 matches the DNA end more closely, so the J call is doubtful. The CDR3 spans 16 residues. The germline gives CDR1 LGHNA, CDR2 YNFKEQ.

The CDR3 protein is CASSRVGNLFGHF. In nucleotides, the CDR3 is TGTGCCAGCTCCCGAGTCGGAAATCTTTTTGGGCATTTT. The V gene is TRBV28, the J gene TRBJ1-5; no firm D call. The germline V gene has CDR1 MDHEN and CDR2 SYDVKM. Trimming stripped 8 bases from V and 15 bases from J, with 23 bases between. This CDR3 comprises 13 residues.

This clonotype was recorded a few times. The rearrangement joins TRBV7-3 to TRBJ2-2, with 11 nucleotides matching TRBD2. This CDR3 is 17 amino acids long. V was clipped by 2 bases and J by 8 bases; unmatched bases: 10. Germline CDR1 is SGHTA and CDR2 is FQGTGA. The CDR3 DNA is TGTGCCAGCAGCTTATTCGGTCTAGCGGGGGGTCGAGGGGAGCTGTTTTTT. It is translated as CASSLFGLAGGRGELFF.